This TCR beta chain was recovered during a study of blood T cell repertoires in COVID-19. Germline CDR1 reads MNHEY; CDR2 reads SVGAGI. This CDR3 comprises 15 residues. The V end lost 7 bases, the J end lost 4 bases, and 17 bases lay between the germline ends. TCRdb keeps only in-frame clones here, not all; method: immunoSEQ multiplex PCR. Of 65,000 or so clones in the sample, approximately 78% were seen once. This clone showed up just once. The receptor's source is a man aged 80 or over with acute or convalescent COVID-19. The chain combines TRBV6-5 with TRBJ1-5, with D uncertain. The sequenced sample consisted of peripheral blood. The CDR3 region has the DNA TGTGCCAGCATTCTACACGGTCGGGGTAATCAGCCCCAGCATTTT. It yields the protein CASILHGRGNQPQHF.